This T cell receptor beta chain appears in the sequencing data of a study of post-analysis software for immune sequencing data. Study overall: Recorded subtypes: relapsing-remitting, secondary progressive, progressive-relapsing; some patients unannotated. Overall study results and limits: Higher frequency in patients than in controls was seen for roughly five TRBV segments, with TRBV5-6, TRBV5-1 and TRBV20-1 among them. Co-batched samples clustered tightly together by F measure.

Remarks on this clonotype: No antigen is known for it.

The library was made from cDNA and included unique molecular identifiers. One entry per CDR3 protein, called by TCRdb with MiXCR from the PCR reads. The sample holds 740,000 or so distinct CDR3 sequences; 53% are singletons and the top ten take around 4.5%. J was trimmed by 4 bases and V by 2 bases; bases with no gene match: 2. The length of the CDR3 is 15 residues. Germline V gene lookup returns CDR1 MNHEY and CDR2 SVGAGI. This receptor was identified in a girl aged 10 to 17 with multiple sclerosis. The sample taken for sequencing was blood. The chain uses TRBV6-5 and TRBJ2-1; 10 nucleotides align to TRBD1. The CDR3 coding sequence is TGTGCCAGCAGTTACGGGGGACAGGGGTACAATGAGCAGTTCTTC. This encodes CASSYGGQGYNEQFF.